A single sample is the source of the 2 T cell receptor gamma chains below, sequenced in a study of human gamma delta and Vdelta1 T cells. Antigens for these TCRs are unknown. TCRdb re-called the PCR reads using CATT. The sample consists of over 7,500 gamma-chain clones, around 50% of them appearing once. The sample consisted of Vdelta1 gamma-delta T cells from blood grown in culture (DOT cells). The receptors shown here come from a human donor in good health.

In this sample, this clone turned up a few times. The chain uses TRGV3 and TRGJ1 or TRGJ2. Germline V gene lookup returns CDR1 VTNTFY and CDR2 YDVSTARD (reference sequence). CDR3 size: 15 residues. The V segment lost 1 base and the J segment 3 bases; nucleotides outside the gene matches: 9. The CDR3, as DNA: TGTGCCACCTGGGACAGACATTTACCTTATTATAAGAAACTCTTT. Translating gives CATWDRHLPYYKKLF.

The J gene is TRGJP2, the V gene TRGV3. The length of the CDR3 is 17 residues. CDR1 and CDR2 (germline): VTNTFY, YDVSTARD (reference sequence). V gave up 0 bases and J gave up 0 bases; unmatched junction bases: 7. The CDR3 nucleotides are TGTGCCACCTGGGACAGGCCCCATTATAGTAGTGATTGGATCAAGACGTTT. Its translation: CATWDRPHYSSDWIKTF.